This T cell receptor beta chain stems from a study of beta chain features in type 1 diabetes. Study conclusions and caveats: Shorter TCRB CDR3s, moderately but significantly so, marked every one of the four CD4+ subsets in Type 1 diabetes patients.

Per the germline V gene, CDR1 is LGHNA and CDR2 is YSLEER. V was pared by 1 base and J by 1 base, with 14 bases between. The CDR3 runs 16 residues. cDNA synthesis used the whole RNA isolate, giving expressed TCRB sequences. Sequencing used immunoSEQ multiplex PCR; TCRdb keeps in-frame clones, though not all of them. The sample has hundreds of thousands of clones, about 16% seen once. This clone was counted a few times. Its antigen is unknown. Markers CD45RO/CCR7/CD25/CD127/CD95/CD27 served to sort CD4+ naive, central memory, regulatory and stem cell-like memory cells. V usage is TRBV4-3 and J usage is TRBJ2-7; D perhaps matches TRBD2 (6 bases). The origin of this receptor is a man in his late teens or twenties in good health. Sequenced material: naive CD4+ T cells from blood. In DNA, the CDR3 is TGCGCCAGCAGCCAAGGGTTTGGGGGGTTTTCCTACGAGCAGTACTTC. This encodes CASSQGFGGFSYEQYF.